This TCR beta chain was captured by sequencing in a study of CD8 T cells in Susac syndrome. Trimming left V 0 bases short and J 5 bases short, with 13 bases between. From germline, CDR1 is DFQATT and CDR2 SNEGSKA (reference sequence). The CDR3 is 14 amino acids. It was with random hexamers that about 0.45 to 1 ug RNA was reverse transcribed. TCRdb itself ran the immunoSEQ multiplex PCR reads through MiXCR, one entry per CDR3 protein. The sample has around 150,000 distinct CDR3 sequences; 90% to 95% are singletons. Material: CD4+ T cells from PBMCs. This receptor was taken from a human donor in good health. The chain carries TRBV20-1 and TRBJ2-5; TRBD1 might be the D (6 bases). The DNA of the CDR3 is TGCAGTGCTAGAGATCAGGGGACCAGGGAGACCCAGTACTTC. Translated, it gives CSARDQGTRETQYF.